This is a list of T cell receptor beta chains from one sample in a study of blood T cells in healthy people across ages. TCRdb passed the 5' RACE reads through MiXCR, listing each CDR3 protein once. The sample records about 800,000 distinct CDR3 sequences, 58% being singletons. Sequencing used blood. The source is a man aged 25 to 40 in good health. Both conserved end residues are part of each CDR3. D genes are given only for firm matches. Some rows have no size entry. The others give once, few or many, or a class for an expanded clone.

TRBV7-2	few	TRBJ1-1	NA	CASSLNRGTPNTEAFF	TGTGCCAGCAGCTTGAACCGAGGGACACCGAACACTGAAGCTTTCTTT
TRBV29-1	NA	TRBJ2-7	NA	CSVGTPDYEQYF	TGCAGCGTTGGGACTCCCGACTACGAGCAGTACTTC
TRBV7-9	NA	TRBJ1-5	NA	CASSLALNQPQHF	TGTGCCAGCAGCTTAGCGCTTAATCAGCCCCAGCATTTT
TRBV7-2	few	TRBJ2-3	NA	CASSSYSSDTQYF	TGTGCCAGCAGCTCCTACTCGTCAGATACGCAGTATTTT
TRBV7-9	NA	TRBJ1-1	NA	CASTPEPVSDEAFF	TGTGCCAGCACCCCGGAACCGGTTAGTGATGAAGCTTTCTTT
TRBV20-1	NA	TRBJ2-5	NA	CSARGPTARGGTQYF	TGCAGTGCTAGGGGACCGACGGCGAGAGGAGGGACCCAGTACTTC
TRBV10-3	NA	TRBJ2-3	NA	CAISRTDQSTDTQYF	TGTGCCATCAGCCGAACGGACCAAAGCACAGATACGCAGTATTTT
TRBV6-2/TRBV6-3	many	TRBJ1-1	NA	CASSYRDNTEAFF	TGTGCCAGCAGTTACCGGGACAACACTGAAGCTTTCTTT
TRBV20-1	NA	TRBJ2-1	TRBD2	CSARQGLAGDEFF	TGCAGTGCTAGGCAAGGACTAGCGGGGGATGAGTTCTTC
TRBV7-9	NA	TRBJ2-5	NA	CASSPSWREEETQYF	TGTGCCAGCAGCCCGAGTTGGAGGGAGGAGGAGACCCAGTACTTC
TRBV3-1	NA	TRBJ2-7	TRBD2	CASSQLAGTYEQYF	TGTGCCAGCAGCCAACTAGCGGGGACCTACGAGCAGTACTTC
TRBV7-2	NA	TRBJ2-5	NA	CASSPSGGLGQETQYF	TGTGCCAGCAGCCCCTCCGGGGGACTGGGGCAAGAGACCCAGTACTTC
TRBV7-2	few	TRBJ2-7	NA	CASSLNTHYEQYF	TGTGCCAGCAGCTTAAATACTCACTACGAGCAGTACTTC
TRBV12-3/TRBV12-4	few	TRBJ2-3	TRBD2	CASSLRLGGPGGADTQYF	TGTGCCAGCAGTTTAAGGTTGGGAGGCCCGGGAGGGGCAGATACGCAGTATTTT
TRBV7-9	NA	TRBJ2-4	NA	CASSSSNLVLIQYF	TGTGCCAGCAGCTCTAGTAACCTGGTTCTCATTCAGTACTTC
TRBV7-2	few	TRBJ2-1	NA	CASSLEGGVGGKQFF	TGTGCCAGCAGCTTAGAGGGCGGAGTTGGAGGCAAGCAGTTCTTC
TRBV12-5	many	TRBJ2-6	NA	CASGLTVDHSGANVLTF	TGTGCTAGTGGCCTAACCGTGGACCACTCTGGGGCCAACGTCCTGACTTTC
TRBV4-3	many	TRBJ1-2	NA	CASSPDFNYGYTF	TGCGCCAGCAGCCCTGATTTTAACTATGGCTACACCTTC
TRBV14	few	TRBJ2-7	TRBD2	CASSQGPGRSSSYNEQYF	TGTGCCAGCAGCCAAGGCCCCGGGAGGTCCTCTTCCTACAATGAGCAGTACTTC
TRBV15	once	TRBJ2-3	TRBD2	CATSREARRRGGRGDTQYF	TGTGCCACCAGCAGAGAAGCCCGGAGGCGGGGGGGCCGTGGAGATACGCAGTATTTT
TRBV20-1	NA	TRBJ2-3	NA	CSARDLTRDWADTQYF	TGCAGTGCTAGAGACCTCACCCGGGATTGGGCAGATACGCAGTATTTT
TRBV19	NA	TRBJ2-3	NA	CASSMGVRTDTQYF	TGTGCCAGTAGTATGGGGGTTCGCACAGATACGCAGTATTTT
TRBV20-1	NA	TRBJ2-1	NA	CSACPEYNEQFF	TGCAGTGCCTGTCCTGAGTACAATGAGCAGTTCTTC
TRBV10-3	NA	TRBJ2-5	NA	CAIGRRADQETQYF	TGTGCCATCGGGAGGAGGGCGGACCAAGAGACCCAGTACTTC
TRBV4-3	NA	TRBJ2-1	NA	CASSQARDGDNEQFF	TGCGCCAGCAGCCAAGCCCGGGACGGGGACAATGAGCAGTTCTTC
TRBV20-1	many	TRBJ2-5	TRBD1	CSAPGQGQETQYF	TGCAGTGCCCCTGGACAGGGCCAAGAGACCCAGTACTTC
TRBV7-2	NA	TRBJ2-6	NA	CASSSAVRSGANVLTF	TGTGCCAGCAGCTCCGCTGTTAGGTCTGGGGCCAACGTCCTGACTTTC